The T cell receptor (beta chain) described here comes from a study of cytomegalovirus exposure and HLA in healthy donors. PCR employed 60 Vbeta and 13 Jbeta primers. Sequenced by immunoSEQ multiplex PCR; TCRdb stores in-frame clones only, minus some. Reported are about 110,000 clones; the ten largest clones contain 3.5% to 4.5%. There are 16 residues in the CDR3. CDR1 MDHEN and CDR2 SYDVKM come from the germline V gene. The V gene lost 5 bases and the J gene lost 2 bases, with 18 bases spanning the gap. Sequenced input: PBMCs. This chain joins TRBV28 and TRBJ1-2; possibly TRBD1 for D (6 bases). The sequence came from a young man in good health and CMV-seronegative. CDR3 loop: CASSGAGARGNYGYTF. CDR3 bases: TGTGCCAGCAGTGGGGCAGGGGCGCGGGGGAACTATGGCTACACCTTC.